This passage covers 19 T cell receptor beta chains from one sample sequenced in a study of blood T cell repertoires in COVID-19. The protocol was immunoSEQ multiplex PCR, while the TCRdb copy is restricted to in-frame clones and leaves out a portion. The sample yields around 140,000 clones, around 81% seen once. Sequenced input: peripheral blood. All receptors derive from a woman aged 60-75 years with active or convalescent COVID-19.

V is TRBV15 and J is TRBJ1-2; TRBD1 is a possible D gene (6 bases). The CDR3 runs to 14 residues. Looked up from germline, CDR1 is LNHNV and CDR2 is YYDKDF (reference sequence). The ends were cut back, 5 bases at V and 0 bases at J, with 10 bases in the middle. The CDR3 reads CATSVHRANYGYTF. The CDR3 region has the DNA TGTGCCACCAGCGTTCACAGGGCTAACTATGGCTACACCTTC.

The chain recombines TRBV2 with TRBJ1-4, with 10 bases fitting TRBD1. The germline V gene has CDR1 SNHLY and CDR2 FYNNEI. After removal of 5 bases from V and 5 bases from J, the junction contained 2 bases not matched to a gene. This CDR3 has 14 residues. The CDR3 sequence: CASSQGQGNEKLFF. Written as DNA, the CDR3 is TGTGCCAGCAGTCAGGGACAGGGGAATGAAAAACTGTTTTTT.

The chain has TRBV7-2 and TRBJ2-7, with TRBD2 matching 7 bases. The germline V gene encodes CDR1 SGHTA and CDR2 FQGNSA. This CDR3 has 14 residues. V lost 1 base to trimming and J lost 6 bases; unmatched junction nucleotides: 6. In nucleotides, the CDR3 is TGTGCCAGCAGCTTAGTGGCGGGAGCGGCCGAGCAGTACTTC. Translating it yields CASSLVAGAAEQYF.

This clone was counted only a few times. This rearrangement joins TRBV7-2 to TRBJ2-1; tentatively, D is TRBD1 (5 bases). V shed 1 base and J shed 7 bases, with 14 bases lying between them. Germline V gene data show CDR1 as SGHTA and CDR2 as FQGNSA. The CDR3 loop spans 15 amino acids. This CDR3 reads CASSLDAGSRNEQFF. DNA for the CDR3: TGTGCCAGCAGCTTAGATGCAGGGTCGAGAAATGAGCAGTTCTTC.

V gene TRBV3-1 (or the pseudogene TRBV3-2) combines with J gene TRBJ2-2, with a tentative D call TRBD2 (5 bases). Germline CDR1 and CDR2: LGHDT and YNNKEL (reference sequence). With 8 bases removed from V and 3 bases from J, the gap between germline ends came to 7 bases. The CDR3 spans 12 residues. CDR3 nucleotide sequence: TGTGCCAGCTCGGGGTACACCGGGGAGCTGTTTTTT. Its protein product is CASSGYTGELFF.

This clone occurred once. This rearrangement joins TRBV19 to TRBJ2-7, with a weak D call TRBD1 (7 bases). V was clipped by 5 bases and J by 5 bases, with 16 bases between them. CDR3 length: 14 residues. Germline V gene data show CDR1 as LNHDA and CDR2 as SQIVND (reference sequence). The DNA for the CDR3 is TGTGCCAGTAGTCCCCAGGGGGGAACCCACGAGCAGTACTTC. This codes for CASSPQGGTHEQYF. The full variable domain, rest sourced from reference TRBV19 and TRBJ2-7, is DGGITQSPKYLFRKEGQNVTLSCEQNLNHDAMYWYRQDPGQGLRLIYYSQIVNDFQKGDIAEGYSVSREKKESFPLTVTSAQKNPTAFYLCASSPQGGTHEQYFGPGTRLTVT.

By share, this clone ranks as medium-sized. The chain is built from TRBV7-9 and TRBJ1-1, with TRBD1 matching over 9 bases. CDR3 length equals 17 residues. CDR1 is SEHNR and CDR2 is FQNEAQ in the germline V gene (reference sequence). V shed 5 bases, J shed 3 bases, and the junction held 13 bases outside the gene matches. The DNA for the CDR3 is TGTGCCAGCAGCCGCCCGGGACAGGGAAGGAAGGACACTGAAGCTTTCTTT. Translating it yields CASSRPGQGRKDTEAFF.

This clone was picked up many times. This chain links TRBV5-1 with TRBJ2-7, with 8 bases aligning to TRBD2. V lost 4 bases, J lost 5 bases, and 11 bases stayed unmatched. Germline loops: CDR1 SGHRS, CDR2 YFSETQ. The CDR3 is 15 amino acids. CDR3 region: CASSPLSGGFNEQYF. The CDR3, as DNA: TGCGCCAGCAGCCCATTAAGCGGGGGTTTCAACGAGCAGTACTTC.

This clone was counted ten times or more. In nucleotides, the CDR3 is TGTGCCAGCAGTGACAGGGGGCCGGGCAATGAGCAGTTCTTC. Translation: CASSDRGPGNEQFF. This chain uses TRBV27 with TRBJ2-1; TRBD1 matches at 10 bases. Trimming at V came to 5 bases and at J to 6 bases, leaving 4 bases not matched to a gene. The germline V gene has CDR1 MNHEY and CDR2 SMNVEV (reference sequence). This CDR3 has 14 residues.

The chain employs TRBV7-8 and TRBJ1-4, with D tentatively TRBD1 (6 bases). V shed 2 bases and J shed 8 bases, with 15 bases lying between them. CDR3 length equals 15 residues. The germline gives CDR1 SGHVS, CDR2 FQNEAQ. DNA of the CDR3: TGTGCCAGCAGCTTACTCCTGGGGGCTGGGGAAAAACTGTTTTTT. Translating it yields CASSLLLGAGEKLFF.

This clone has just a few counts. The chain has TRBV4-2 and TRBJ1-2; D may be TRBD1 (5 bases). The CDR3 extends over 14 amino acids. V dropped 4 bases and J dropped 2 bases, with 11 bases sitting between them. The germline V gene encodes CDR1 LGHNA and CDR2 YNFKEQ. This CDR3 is CASSPQGSNYGYTF. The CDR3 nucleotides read TGTGCCAGCAGCCCGCAGGGTAGCAACTATGGCTACACCTTC.

The CDR3 reads CASSLVLAGGWSTDTQYF. CDR3 in DNA: TGTGCCAGCAGCTTAGTGCTAGCGGGGGGCTGGAGCACAGATACGCAGTATTTT. This chain uses TRBV11-2 with TRBJ2-3, with 11 bases aligning to TRBD2. CDR1 SGHAT and CDR2 FQNNGV come from the germline V gene. Unmatched junction bases numbered 6, after V lost 1 base and J lost 0 bases. The CDR3 is 18 residues long.

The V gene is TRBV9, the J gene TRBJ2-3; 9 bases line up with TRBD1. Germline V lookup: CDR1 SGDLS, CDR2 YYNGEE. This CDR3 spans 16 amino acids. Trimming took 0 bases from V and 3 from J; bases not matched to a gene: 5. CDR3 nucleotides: TGTGCCAGCAGCGTAGCACAGGGGGCTTCGACAGATACGCAGTATTTT. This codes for CASSVAQGASTDTQYF. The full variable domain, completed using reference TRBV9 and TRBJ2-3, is DSGVTQTPKHLITATGQRVTLRCSPRSGDLSVYWYQQSLDQGLQFLIQYYNGEERAKGNILERFSAQQFPDLHSELNLSSLELGDSALYFCASSVAQGASTDTQYFGPGTRLTVL.

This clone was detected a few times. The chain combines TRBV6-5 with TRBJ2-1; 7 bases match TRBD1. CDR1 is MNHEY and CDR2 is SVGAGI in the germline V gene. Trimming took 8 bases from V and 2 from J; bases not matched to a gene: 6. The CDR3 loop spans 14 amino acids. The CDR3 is CASGRDSPYNEQFF. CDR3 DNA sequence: TGTGCCAGCGGCCGGGACAGTCCCTACAATGAGCAGTTCTTC.

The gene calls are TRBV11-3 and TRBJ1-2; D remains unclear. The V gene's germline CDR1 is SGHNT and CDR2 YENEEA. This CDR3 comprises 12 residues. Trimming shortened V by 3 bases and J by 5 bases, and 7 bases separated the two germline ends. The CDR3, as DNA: TGTGCCAGCAGCTTTCCCGGGTATGGCTACACCTTC. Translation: CASSFPGYGYTF. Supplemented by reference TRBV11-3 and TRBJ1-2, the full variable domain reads EAGVVQSPRYKIIEKKQPVAFWCNPISGHNTLYWYLQNLGQGPELLIRYENEEAVDDSQLPKDRFSAERLKGVDSTLKIQPAELGDSAVYLCASSFPGYGYTFGSGTRLTVV.

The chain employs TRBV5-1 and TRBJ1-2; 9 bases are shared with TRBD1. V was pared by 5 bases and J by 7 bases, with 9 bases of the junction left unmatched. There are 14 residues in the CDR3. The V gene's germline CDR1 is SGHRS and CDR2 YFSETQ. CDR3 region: CASSVDRGGSGYTF. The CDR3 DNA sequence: TGCGCCAGCAGTGTGGACAGGGGAGGATCTGGCTACACCTTC.

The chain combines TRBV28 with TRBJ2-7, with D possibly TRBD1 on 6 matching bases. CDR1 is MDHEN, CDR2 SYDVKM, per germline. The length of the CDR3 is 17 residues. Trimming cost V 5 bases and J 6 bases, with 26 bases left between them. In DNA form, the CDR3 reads TGTGCCAGCAGTCCCCCGACAGGTCTGGGGCCTAGGGTCGAGCAGTACTTC. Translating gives CASSPPTGLGPRVEQYF.

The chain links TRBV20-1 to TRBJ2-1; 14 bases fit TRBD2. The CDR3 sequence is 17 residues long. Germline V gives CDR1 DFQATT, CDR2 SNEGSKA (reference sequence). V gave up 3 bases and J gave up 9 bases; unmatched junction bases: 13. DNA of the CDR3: TGCAGTGCTAGTTGGGCCCGACTAGCGGGGGGGCCTCGTGAGCAGTTCTTC. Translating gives CSASWARLAGGPREQFF.

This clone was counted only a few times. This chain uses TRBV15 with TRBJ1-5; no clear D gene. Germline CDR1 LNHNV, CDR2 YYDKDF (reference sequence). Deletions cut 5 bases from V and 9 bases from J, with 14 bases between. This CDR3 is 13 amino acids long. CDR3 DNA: TGTGCCACCAGCCCAATCGGTATAGTGCCCCAGCATTTT. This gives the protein CATSPIGIVPQHF.